This is a list of T cell receptor beta chains from one sample in a study of monozygotic twins with inflammatory bowel disease. TCRdb re-called the 5' RACE reads; one entry per CDR3 protein, DNA not given. The sample table sets out 300,000 to 350,000 distinct CDR3 sequences. The sequencing sample was made of blood. Source of these receptors: a human donor with ulcerative colitis or Crohn's disease, or a healthy co-twin of an affected twin (not recorded which). CDR3s include the opening cysteine and the closing phenylalanine or tryptophan.

len	j_gene	v_gene	CDR3aa
14	TRBJ1-6	TRBV20-1	CSAGNMGQAAPLHF
13	TRBJ2-1	TRBV20-1	CSARTSLAAGQFF
13	TRBJ2-2	TRBV6-9	CASSLVEGGELFF
14	TRBJ2-1	TRBV12-3/TRBV12-4	CASTLAGGRGEQFF
13	TRBJ1-4	TRBV27	CASSRLANEKLYF
15	TRBJ2-7	TRBV4-3	CASSEEQRGGYEQYF
13	TRBJ1-2	TRBV7-2	CASSSRGKLGYTF
13	TRBJ2-1	TRBV7-9	CASSLGAGVHWFF
13	TRBJ2-7	TRBV6-2/TRBV6-3	CASSGGAIYEQYF
14	TRBJ2-3	TRBV12-3/TRBV12-4	CASSPHGITDTQYF
18	TRBJ2-2	TRBV5-1	CASSLGDETRPNTGELFF
14	TRBJ2-7	TRBV5-5	CASSLGWTAYEQYF
15	TRBJ1-1	TRBV20-1	CSGYNVAGPDTEAFF
13	TRBJ2-7	TRBV7-9	CASSSTVSYEQYF
14	TRBJ1-4	TRBV6-5	CASSLGSGQGKLFF
13	TRBJ2-1	TRBV5-1	CASTPRGEGEQFF
14	TRBJ2-7	TRBV19	CASSIVAGGYEQYF
15	TRBJ2-1	TRBV28	CASRLTSIAYNEQFF
16	TRBJ2-7	TRBV10-3	CAIETDRLAGTGEQYF